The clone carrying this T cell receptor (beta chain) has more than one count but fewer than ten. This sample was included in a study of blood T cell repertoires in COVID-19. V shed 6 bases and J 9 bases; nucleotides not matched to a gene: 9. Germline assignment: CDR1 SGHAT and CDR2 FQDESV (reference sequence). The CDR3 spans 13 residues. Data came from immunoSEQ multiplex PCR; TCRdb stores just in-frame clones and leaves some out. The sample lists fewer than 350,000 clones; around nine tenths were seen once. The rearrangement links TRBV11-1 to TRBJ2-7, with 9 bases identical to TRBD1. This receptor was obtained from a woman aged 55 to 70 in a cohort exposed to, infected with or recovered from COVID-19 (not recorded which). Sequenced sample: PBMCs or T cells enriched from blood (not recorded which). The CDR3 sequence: CASSPGQGVLQYF. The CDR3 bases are TGTGCCAGCAGTCCGGGACAGGGAGTGTTGCAGTACTTC.